One sample yielded the 29 T cell receptor beta chains listed below, sequenced in a study of blood T cell repertoires in COVID-19. Using immunoSEQ multiplex PCR, the repertoire was profiled, and TCRdb retains in-frame clones only, with some absent. The sample includes over 250,000 clones, more than 90% seen only once; the top ten take 2.6%. The sequencing sample was made of PBMCs or T cells enriched from blood (not recorded which). These receptors came from a man aged 55 to 70 who had recovered from COVID-19.

The V call is TRBV28, the J call TRBJ1-3; perhaps TRBD1 as D (6 bases). Germline-derived CDR1 and CDR2 are MDHEN and SYDVKM. Trimming stripped 5 bases from V and 1 base from J, with 15 bases between. This CDR3 is 16 amino acids long. The CDR3 loop reads CASSHPGEGSGNTIYF. The CDR3 DNA reads as TGTGCCAGCAGTCACCCAGGGGAAGGGTCTGGAAACACCATATATTTT.

The chain is built from TRBV18 and TRBJ1-2; D not certain. Per germline, CDR1 KGHSH and CDR2 LQKENI. There are 15 residues in the CDR3. V was cut by 4 bases and J by 1 base, with 13 bases left in between. The CDR3 DNA reads TGTGCCAGCTCACAACCTTCGACATTTAACTATGGCTACACCTTC. It specifies CASSQPSTFNYGYTF.

The genes are TRBV18 and TRBJ1-5; D is uncertain. The V end lost 4 bases, the J end lost 5 bases, and 18 bases lay between the germline ends. The germline gives CDR1 KGHSH, CDR2 LQKENI. CDR3 length equals 16 residues. In DNA form, the CDR3 reads TGTGCCAGCTCACTTACTACCGCTACTTTTGATCAGCCCCAGCATTTT. This translates into CASSLTTATFDQPQHF.

The table lists this clone with a count of one. The chain employs TRBV19 and TRBJ2-2; 7 nucleotides agree with TRBD2. CDR1 and CDR2 (germline): LNHDA, SQIVND (reference sequence). J lost 4 bases, V lost 10 bases, and 15 bases had no gene match. This CDR3 comprises 16 residues. This chain's CDR3 is CAIHPTGGSSTGELFF. The CDR3 DNA follows: TGTGCCATTCATCCCACGGGGGGATCGAGCACCGGGGAGCTGTTTTTT.

This clone showed up just once. This chain links TRBV13 with TRBJ2-5; D is perhaps TRBD1 (6 bases). The CDR3 runs to 13 residues. The ends were cut back, 4 bases at V and 2 bases at J, with 8 bases in the middle. Germline V gene lookup returns CDR1 PRHDT and CDR2 FYEKMQ (reference sequence). This chain's CDR3 is CASSSTGQETQYF. Here the CDR3 DNA reads TGTGCCAGCAGCTCTACAGGGCAAGAGACCCAGTACTTC.

The chain combines TRBV2 with TRBJ2-6, with D perhaps TRBD2 (7 bases). V shed 6 bases and J shed 0 bases, with 9 bases lying between them. The length of the CDR3 is 15 residues. Germline lookup yields CDR1 SNHLY and CDR2 FYNNEI. CDR3 residues: CASRGGGSGANVLTF. DNA for the CDR3: TGTGCCAGCAGAGGGGGGGGCTCTGGGGCCAACGTCCTGACTTTC.

The chain uses TRBV11-2 and TRBJ1-4, with 9 nucleotides matching TRBD1. From germline, CDR1 is SGHAT and CDR2 FQNNGV. V trimming: 6 bases; J trimming: 5 bases; junction bases outside the gene matches: 10. CDR3 length: 16 amino acids. CDR3 sequence reads: CASRPGQGNLNEKLFF. CDR3 sequence (DNA): TGTGCCAGCAGACCGGGACAGGGAAACCTCAATGAAAAACTGTTTTTT.

V gene TRBV28 combines with J gene TRBJ1-5, with unresolved D. V was pared by 7 bases and J by 0 bases, with 16 bases between. The CDR3 is 16 amino acids. Germline V CDR1 and CDR2: MDHEN, SYDVKM. For the CDR3, the DNA is TGTGCCAGCAACATTTTTCTCAGTAATAGCAATCAGCCCCAGCATTTT. Translating it yields CASNIFLSNSNQPQHF.

This rearrangement joins TRBV4-2 to TRBJ1-2; D is uncertain. The CDR3 spans 15 residues. Per the germline V gene, CDR1 is LGHNA and CDR2 is YNFKEQ. V lost 4 bases to trimming and J lost 4 bases, with 16 bases between them. CDR3 loop: CASSPLRYGGYGYTF. The CDR3 coding sequence is TGTGCCAGCAGCCCCCTCCGGTACGGTGGCTATGGCTACACCTTC.

V is TRBV7-6 and J is TRBJ2-5, with TRBD1 identical over 9 bases. J lost 5 bases, V lost 5 bases, and 9 bases had no gene match. The CDR3 covers 15 residues. Germline V CDR1 and CDR2: SGHVS, FNYEAQ. CDR3 DNA sequence: TGTGCCAGCAGCCCGGACAGGGGTTTTCGGGAGACCCAGTACTTC. Translated: CASSPDRGFRETQYF.

This chain uses TRBV18 with TRBJ1-5; D is unresolved. Between the trimmed V and J ends, which lost 1 base and 4 bases, there was a span of 8 bases. The CDR3 has 14 amino acids. The germline V gene encodes CDR1 KGHSH and CDR2 LQKENI. The CDR3 sequence is CASSPLGRNQPQHF. The CDR3 bases are TGTGCCAGCTCACCACTGGGCAGGAATCAGCCCCAGCATTTT.

J is TRBJ1-6 and V is TRBV7-2, with unresolved D. The germline CDR1 and CDR2 sequences are SGHTA and FQGNSA. CDR3 length equals 16 residues. V dropped 5 bases and J dropped 10 bases, with 21 bases sitting between them. The CDR3 spells CASSPFRVLAGSPLHF. CDR3 in DNA: TGTGCCAGCAGCCCATTCCGGGTTTTGGCCGGCTCACCCCTCCACTTT.

The chain combines TRBV27 with TRBJ2-1, with 8 bases identical to TRBD2. The CDR3 loop spans 15 amino acids. V lost 2 bases, J lost 3 bases, and 3 bases stayed unmatched. The germline CDR1 and CDR2 sequences are MNHEY and SMNVEV (reference sequence). CDR3 DNA sequence: TGTGCCAGCAGTTTAGACGGGAGGGACTACAATGAGCAGTTCTTC. Translated: CASSLDGRDYNEQFF.

This chain uses TRBV5-1 with TRBJ2-1; tentatively, D is TRBD1 (6 bases). V dropped 4 bases and J dropped 2 bases, with 16 bases sitting between them. The CDR3 is 16 residues long. Germline V gene data show CDR1 as SGHRS and CDR2 as YFSETQ. The CDR3 DNA reads TGCGCCAGCAGCCTCGACCCAGGGGTAACCTACAATGAGCAGTTCTTC. As protein: CASSLDPGVTYNEQFF. Together with reference TRBV5-1 and TRBJ2-1, the CDR3 gives the full variable domain: KAGVTQTPRYLIKTRGQQVTLSCSPISGHRSVSWYQQTPGQGLQFLFEYFSETQRNKGNFPGRFSGRQFSNSRSEMNVSTLELGDSALYLCASSLDPGVTYNEQFFGPGTRLTVL.

The V and J genes are TRBV12-3 or TRBV12-4 and TRBJ1-3; D remains ambiguous. This CDR3 region has 11 residues. The germline V and J ends were trimmed by 5 bases and 4 bases, with 3 bases remaining between them. The CDR3 bases are TGTGCCAGCAGTCTGGGAAACACCATATATTTT. It specifies CASSLGNTIYF.

V usage is TRBV29-1 and J usage is TRBJ1-4; 7 bases map to TRBD1. Germline V gene data show CDR1 as SQVTM and CDR2 as ANQGSEA. The CDR3 is made up of 15 amino acids. V dropped 7 bases and J dropped 8; count of bases not matched to a gene: 16. CDR3 nucleotide sequence: TGCAGCGCAAACTGGCGGGGCCAAGGGGGCGAAAAACTGTTTTTT. This translates into CSANWRGQGGEKLFF.

DNA of the CDR3: TGTGCCAGCAGCGTAGTTTCAGGGCCCTCTAACTATGGCTACACCTTC. Translating gives CASSVVSGPSNYGYTF. The rearrangement links TRBV9 to TRBJ1-2, with a possible D match to TRBD1 (5 bases). In germline, CDR1 is SGDLS, CDR2 YYNGEE. This CDR3 region has 16 residues. V was cut by 0 bases and J by 0 bases, with 12 bases left in between. The complete variable domain, with remaining parts taken from reference TRBV9 and TRBJ1-2, reads DSGVTQTPKHLITATGQRVTLRCSPRSGDLSVYWYQQSLDQGLQFLIQYYNGEERAKGNILERFSAQQFPDLHSELNLSSLELGDSALYFCASSVVSGPSNYGYTFGSGTRLTVV.

The V call is TRBV5-1, the J call TRBJ1-1; D is unresolved. The V gene lost 0 bases and the J gene lost 0 bases, with 9 bases spanning the gap. Germline loops: CDR1 SGHRS, CDR2 YFSETQ. This CDR3 is built from 15 residues. The chain's CDR3 is CASSLGGLMNTEAFF. DNA of the CDR3: TGCGCCAGCAGCTTGGGTGGACTAATGAACACTGAAGCTTTCTTT.

The chain is built from TRBV4-1 and TRBJ2-1; 9 bases line up with TRBD2. Germline V gene data show CDR1 as MGHRA and CDR2 as YSYEKL. V trimming: 4 bases; J trimming: 0 bases; junction bases outside the gene matches: 7. The CDR3 is 17 residues long. The CDR3 nucleotides read TGCGCCAGCAGCCGAAAGACTAGCGGAAGCTCCTACAATGAGCAGTTCTTC. Residues: CASSRKTSGSSYNEQFF.

This chain's CDR3 is CASSLRSVANTGELFF. CDR3 sequence (DNA): TGTGCCAGCAGCTTAAGGAGCGTTGCGAACACCGGGGAGCTGTTTTTT. The J gene is TRBJ2-2, the V gene TRBV7-3; D remains ambiguous. The germline CDR1 and CDR2 sequences are SGHTA and FQGTGA. V lost 1 base to trimming and J lost 0 bases, with 9 bases between them. CDR3 length: 16 residues.

The chain combines TRBV5-6 with TRBJ1-1, with 9 bases aligning to TRBD1. The junction had 11 bases not matched to a gene; V was cut back by 6 bases and J by 5 bases. The germline V gene encodes CDR1 SGHDT and CDR2 YYEEEE. The CDR3 has 15 residues. The CDR3 here is CASIEMTGGETEAFF. In DNA, the CDR3 is TGTGCCAGCATCGAAATGACAGGGGGGGAGACTGAAGCTTTCTTT.

This clone was recorded once. The CDR3 loop is CASSDRTGNDEQYF. The CDR3 DNA reads as TGTGCCAGCAGCGACCGGACAGGGAACGACGAGCAGTACTTC. The chain carries TRBV7-9 and TRBJ2-7; 8 bases agree with TRBD1. This CDR3 spans 14 amino acids. The junction had 8 bases not matched to a gene; V was cut back by 5 bases and J by 5 bases. CDR1 is SEHNR and CDR2 is FQNEAQ in the germline V gene (reference sequence).

The rearrangement joins TRBV6-6 to TRBJ1-2; the D is unclear. The CDR3 sequence is 16 residues long. Germline V lookup: CDR1 MNHNY, CDR2 SVGAGI (reference sequence). The V end was cut by 0 bases, the J end by 7 bases, with 18 bases between. CDR3 region: CASSYSERRAESGYTF. The CDR3 DNA follows: TGTGCCAGCAGTTACTCCGAGCGGAGGGCCGAGTCTGGCTACACCTTC.

This clone was picked up one time. The CDR3 loop reads CASSPQGGAWEKLFF. The CDR3 DNA reads as TGCGCCAGCAGTCCTCAGGGAGGGGCGTGGGAAAAACTGTTTTTT. The chain has TRBV4-1 and TRBJ1-4; perhaps TRBD1 as D (5 bases). Per germline, CDR1 MGHRA and CDR2 YSYEKL. The CDR3 sequence is 15 residues long. Trimming removed 6 bases at V and 8 bases at J, with 19 bases between.

The genes are TRBV2 and TRBJ2-1; 11 nucleotides align to TRBD2. This CDR3 spans 14 amino acids. CDR1 is SNHLY, CDR2 FYNNEI, per germline. V lost 5 bases to trimming and J lost 5 bases; unmatched junction nucleotides: 2. CDR3 residues: CASSPGLADNEQFF. CDR3 DNA: TGTGCCAGCAGTCCGGGACTAGCGGACAATGAGCAGTTCTTC.

This clone was observed at least ten times. The rearrangement links TRBV7-9 to TRBJ2-4; D call uncertain. Germline V CDR1 and CDR2: SEHNR, FQNEAQ (reference sequence). The CDR3 is made up of 15 amino acids. V was trimmed by 4 bases and J by 0 bases, leaving 10 bases between them. The CDR3 is CASSSGDLAKNIQYF. CDR3 DNA sequence: TGTGCCAGCAGCTCCGGAGATTTAGCCAAAAACATTCAGTACTTC.

The V and J genes are TRBV7-6 and TRBJ2-3; 11 nucleotides line up with TRBD2. The CDR3 sequence is 17 residues long. The trim removed 5 bases at V and 5 bases at J, leaving 12 bases unmatched. Germline CDR1 and CDR2: SGHVS and FNYEAQ. This chain's CDR3 is CASSRGYSGTSGDTQYF. In nucleotides, the CDR3 is TGTGCCAGCAGCCGCGGTTATTCCGGGACTAGCGGAGATACGCAGTATTTT.

The chain has TRBV7-9 and TRBJ2-2; D may be TRBD2 (6 bases). The CDR3 runs 16 residues. The ends were cut back, 5 bases at V and 2 bases at J, with 15 bases in the middle. CDR1 and CDR2 (germline): SEHNR, FQNEAQ (reference sequence). For the CDR3, the DNA is TGTGCCAGCAGCCAAAACTTGGGGGGAAACACCGGGGAGCTGTTTTTT. It specifies CASSQNLGGNTGELFF.

The chain joins TRBV2 to TRBJ1-2, with D maybe TRBD1 (6 bases). V was shortened by 3 bases and J by 8 bases, with 16 bases between the two germline ends. Germline CDR1 SNHLY, CDR2 FYNNEI. CDR3 size: 14 residues. CDR3 bases: TGTGCCAGCAGTGAGTTGCAGGGGTTGGAGGGCTACACCTTC. It yields the protein CASSELQGLEGYTF. Based on the CDR3 plus reference TRBV2 and TRBJ1-2, the full variable domain is EPEVTQTPSHQVTQMGQEVILRCVPISNHLYFYWYRQILGQKVEFLVSFYNNEISEKSEIFDDQFSVERPDGSNFTLKIRSTKLEDSAMYFCASSELQGLEGYTFGSGTRLTVV.